This T cell receptor (beta chain) was obtained from a study of identifying expanded T cells in peripheral blood. General study points: Across healthy donors, higher total template counts meant significantly greater roughly two-week count variance. Approximately 1.1 clones differed between technical replicates, versus around 15 and 19 over time.

The assay was immunoSEQ multiplex PCR, and TCRdb's table has in-frame clones only and misses some. This sample has about 110,000 clones, with about nine tenths found just once. No infections or other immune events were documented during collection. As to this clone: Its target is not known.

The junction had 14 bases not matched to a gene; V was cut back by 6 bases and J by 8 bases. Germline V CDR1 and CDR2: LNHDA, SQIVND (reference sequence). There are 16 residues in the CDR3. The source of this sequence is a person between 18 and 75 years old in good health. The chain is built from TRBV19 and TRBJ2-1; 9 bases align to TRBD1. Specimen: blood. CDR3 DNA sequence: TGTGCCAGTAGGGGAGGCCTGGGACAGGGAATGGATGAGCAGTTCTTC. It is translated as CASRGGLGQGMDEQFF.